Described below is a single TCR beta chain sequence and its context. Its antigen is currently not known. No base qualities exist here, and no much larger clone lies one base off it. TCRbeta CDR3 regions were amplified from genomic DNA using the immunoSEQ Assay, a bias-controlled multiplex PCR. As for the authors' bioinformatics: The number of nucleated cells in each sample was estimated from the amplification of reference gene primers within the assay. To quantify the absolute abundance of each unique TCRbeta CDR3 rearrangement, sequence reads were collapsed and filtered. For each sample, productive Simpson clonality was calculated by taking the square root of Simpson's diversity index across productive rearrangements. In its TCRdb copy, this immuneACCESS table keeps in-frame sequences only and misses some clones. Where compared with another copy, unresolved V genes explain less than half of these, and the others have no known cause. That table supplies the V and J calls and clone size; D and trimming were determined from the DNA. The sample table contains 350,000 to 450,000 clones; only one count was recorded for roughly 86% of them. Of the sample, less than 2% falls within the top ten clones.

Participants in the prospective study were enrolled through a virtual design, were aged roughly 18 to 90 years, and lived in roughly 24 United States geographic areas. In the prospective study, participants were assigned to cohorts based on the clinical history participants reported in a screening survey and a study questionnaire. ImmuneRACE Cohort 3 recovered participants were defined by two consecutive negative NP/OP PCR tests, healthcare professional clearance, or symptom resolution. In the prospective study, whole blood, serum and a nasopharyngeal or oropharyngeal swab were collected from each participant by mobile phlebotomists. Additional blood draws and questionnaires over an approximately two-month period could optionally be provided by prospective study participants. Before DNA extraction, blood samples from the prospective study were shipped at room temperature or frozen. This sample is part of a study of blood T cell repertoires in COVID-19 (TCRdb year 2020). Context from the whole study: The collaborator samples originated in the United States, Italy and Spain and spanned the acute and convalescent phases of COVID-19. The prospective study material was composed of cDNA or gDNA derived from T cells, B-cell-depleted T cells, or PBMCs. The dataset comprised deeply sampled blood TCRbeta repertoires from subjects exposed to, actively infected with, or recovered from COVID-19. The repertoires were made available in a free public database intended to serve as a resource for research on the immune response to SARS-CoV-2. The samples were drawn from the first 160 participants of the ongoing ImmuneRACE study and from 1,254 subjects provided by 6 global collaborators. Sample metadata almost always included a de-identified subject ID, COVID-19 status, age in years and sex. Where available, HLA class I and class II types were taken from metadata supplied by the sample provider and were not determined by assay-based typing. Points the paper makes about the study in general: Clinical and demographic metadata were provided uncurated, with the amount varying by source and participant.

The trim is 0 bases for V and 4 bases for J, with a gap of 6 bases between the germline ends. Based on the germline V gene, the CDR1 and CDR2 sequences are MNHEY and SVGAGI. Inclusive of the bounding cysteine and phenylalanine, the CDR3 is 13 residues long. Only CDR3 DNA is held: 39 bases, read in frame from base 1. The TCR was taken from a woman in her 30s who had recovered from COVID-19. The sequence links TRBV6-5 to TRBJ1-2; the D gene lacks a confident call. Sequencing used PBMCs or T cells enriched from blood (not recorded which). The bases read TGTGCCAGCAGTTACTCAGCAGGCTATGGCTACACCTTC. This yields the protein CASSYSAGYGYTF.